This paragraph reports one T cell receptor beta chain. What antigen it recognizes has not been identified. Per-nucleotide qualities are absent, and no much larger clonotype sits a single base away. The data are from a study of blood T cell repertoires in COVID-19 (dated by TCRdb to between 2020 and 2021). About the study as a whole: Collaborator samples came from the United States, Italy and Spain and covered acute and convalescent phases of COVID-19. The material from the prospective study consisted of cDNA or gDNA derived from T cells, B-cell-depleted T cells, or PBMCs. The dataset comprised deeply sampled blood TCRbeta repertoires from subjects exposed to, actively infected with, or recovered from COVID-19. The repertoires were made available in a free public database intended to serve as a resource for research on the immune response to SARS-CoV-2. The samples were drawn from the first 160 participants of the ongoing ImmuneRACE study and from 1,254 subjects provided by 6 global collaborators. Nearly every sample came with metadata listing a de-identified subject ID, COVID-19 status, age in years and sex. Where HLA class I and class II types were available, the types were taken from metadata supplied by the sample provider, not from assay-based typing. General findings and caveats noted by the study authors: Clinical and demographic metadata were provided uncurated, with the amount varying by source and participant.

Each collaborating institution followed its own protocols to collect whole blood in K2EDTA tubes. For TCRbeta analysis, collaborator samples were shipped as frozen whole blood, as isolated PBMCs, or as DNA extracted from either sample type. TCRbeta CDR3 regions were amplified from genomic DNA by means of the immunoSEQ Assay, a bias-controlled multiplex PCR. Turning to the authors' computational methods: The number of nucleated cells in each sample was estimated from the amplification of reference gene primers within the assay. To quantify the absolute abundance of each unique TCRbeta CDR3 rearrangement, sequence reads were collapsed and filtered. For each sample, productive Simpson clonality was calculated as the square root of Simpson's diversity index across productive rearrangements. TCRdb took over this immuneACCESS table, retaining in-frame rearrangements with V and J assigned. Such tables are incomplete; in checked studies, under half of the missing clones stem from an unresolved V gene, and the remainder is unexplained. V and J calls and clone size are given by that table; D and trimming were obtained from the DNA. Here the sample has 150,000 to 200,000 clones; roughly 90% occur a single time. Of the sample, more than 1.5% falls within the top ten clones.

Spanning cysteine to phenylalanine, the CDR3 consists of 14 amino acids. Only the CDR3 region is kept as DNA, spanning 42 bases read in frame from base 1. The germline V gene supplies CDR1 SGHRS and CDR2 YFSETQ. Relative to germline, V is 0 bases shorter and J is 4 bases shorter, with 7 bases between their ends. The V and J segments used are TRBV5-1 and TRBJ1-4; no D gene is confidently identified. The receptor comes from a woman between 50 and 59 years old with acute or convalescent COVID-19. The specimen was peripheral blood. The nucleotides are TGCGCCAGCAGCTTGGGCGGGTATAATGAAAAACTGTTTTTT. This is translated as CASSLGGYNEKLFF.